The subject of this entry is one T cell receptor beta chain. The antigen is unknown. The CDR3 loop spans 15 amino acids. Germline-derived CDR1 and CDR2 are SGHRS and YFSETQ. V lost 5 bases and J lost 0, with 13 bases in between. The data were taken from a study of regulatory T cells in long-lasting Graves disease. Regarding the study as a whole: Having few samples may have compromised the accuracy. The number of shared public clonotypes was higher in persistent patients (around 2,500) than new patients (around 960).

Time point defined: persistent/refractory GD, antithyroid drugs over 5 years with positive TRAb. Scientists built the TCR library using RNA that was extracted from PBMCs. Patients came through an endocrinology department, and that department was in Xi'an, China. Arm-PCR of CDR3 regions with iRepertoire HTBI primers generated TCR beta libraries. Each CDR3 protein is one row after TCRdb ran MiXCR on the multiplex PCR reads. Among roughly 400,000 distinct CDR3 sequences listed, less than 25% were seen once. Specimen: peripheral blood mononuclear cells (PBMCs), collected when the disease was refractory, from a patient treated with antithyroid drugs. The chain joins TRBV5-1 to TRBJ2-3; a weak D match, TRBD1 (6 bases). This clonotype was obtained from a female donor with Graves disease. Here the CDR3 DNA reads TGCGCCAGCAGAGGGACATTCGAAAGCACAGATACGCAGTATTTT. It codes for CASRGTFESTDTQYF.